The subject of this entry is one T cell receptor (beta chain). The same CDR3 also results from other DNA sequences found in this sample. The V gene's germline CDR1 is SGDLS and CDR2 YYNGEE. This CDR3 region has 13 residues. Between the trimmed V and J ends, which lost 0 bases and 4 bases, there was a span of 7 bases. These data come from a study of blood T cell repertoires in COVID-19. About the research overall: Nucleic acid was either cDNA or gDNA, and it came from T cells, B-cell-depleted T cells, or PBMCs.

Authors' processing steps: Estimation of nucleated cell counts was performed using reference gene primer amplification. Some clones are missing from TCRdb's copy, which holds only in-frame ones; the method was immunoSEQ multiplex PCR. V and J calls and clone size come straight from that table; D and trimming were deduced from the DNA. The profile shows roughly 190,000 clones, 85% to 90% of them singletons. This sequence joins TRBV9 and TRBJ1-1; possible D gene TRBD1, 6 bases. The material sequenced was peripheral blood. This clonotype was obtained from an older woman with acute or convalescent COVID-19. The CDR3 DNA reads as TGTGCCAGCAGCGTAGAAGGGGGCACTGAAGCTTTCTTT. Translated: CASSVEGGTEAFF.